One and the same sample provided the 20 T cell receptor beta chains below, sequenced in a study of a mutant IDH1 vaccine in newly diagnosed glioma (dated by TCRdb to the early 2020s). Libraries were built with the immunoSEQ multiplex PCR assay. Here the immuneACCESS table is served through TCRdb, limited to in-frame sequences with V and J called. Missing clones are a known gap in these copies; in checked studies unresolved V genes cover under half, and the rest lacks a known reason. In all, the sample holds tens of thousands of clones, and more than 65% of those were seen once. About 7.5% of the sample rests with the top ten. The time point label on this specimen signifies: baseline, week 1 (first vaccination visit). The treatment or condition label here, explained by the study, means: pre-vaccination baseline after standard-of-care therapy. The starting material was PBMCs, obtained from a glioma patient treated with radiotherapy, temozolomide or both. The receptor set was obtained from a man between 50 and 59 years old with glioma.

This clone was observed a single time. This rearrangement joins TRBV27 to TRBJ2-7; the D gene is possibly TRBD1 (6 bases). Per germline, CDR1 MNHEY and CDR2 SMNVEV (reference sequence). V lost 1 base and J 7 bases, leaving 17 bases between the germline ends. The CDR3 runs to 15 residues. Here the CDR3 reads CASSLYSPDSAEQYF. CDR3 coding DNA: TGTGCCAGCAGTTTATACTCCCCGGACAGCGCAGAGCAGTACTTC.

This rearrangement joins TRBV2 to TRBJ1-5; TRBD1 matches 8 bases. V lost 6 bases and J lost 7; bases outside the gene matches: 8. Per the germline V gene, CDR1 is SNHLY and CDR2 is FYNNEI. The CDR3 totals 14 residues. The CDR3 bases are TGTGCCAGCAGAACGACAGGGGAAGTACAGCCCCAGCATTTT. It codes for CASRTTGEVQPQHF.

The CDR3 loop is CASSSVLGNTIYF. The CDR3 region has the DNA TGTGCCAGCAGTTCGGTACTTGGAAACACCATATATTTT. This chain joins TRBV25-1 and TRBJ1-3; D remains ambiguous. CDR1 is MGHDK and CDR2 is SYGVNS in the germline V gene. V lost 5 bases and J 3 bases, leaving 8 bases between the germline ends. The CDR3 loop spans 13 amino acids.

This chain links TRBV7-9 with TRBJ1-4; D unresolved. The CDR3 totals 12 residues. The V gene's germline CDR1 is SEHNR and CDR2 FQNEAQ (reference sequence). Trimming stripped 1 base from V and 8 bases from J, with 5 bases between. The CDR3 here is CASSLEREKLFF. Here the CDR3 DNA reads TGTGCCAGCAGCTTAGAGAGGGAAAAACTGTTTTTT.

This clone has ten or more counts. The rearrangement joins TRBV19 to TRBJ1-6; 11 nucleotides match TRBD1. The CDR3 spans 18 residues. CDR1 and CDR2 (germline): LNHDA, SQIVND (reference sequence). V lost 3 bases to trimming and J lost 2 bases; unmatched junction nucleotides: 6. The CDR3 loop reads CASSIRRTGGAYNSPLHF. CDR3 DNA: TGTGCCAGTAGTATCCGGAGGACAGGGGGCGCCTATAATTCACCCCTCCACTTT.

The rearrangement joins TRBV6-5 to TRBJ2-2, with 10 bases matching TRBD1. CDR1 is MNHEY and CDR2 is SVGAGI in the germline V gene. V gave up 5 bases and J gave up 8 bases; unmatched junction bases: 8. The CDR3 has 15 residues. In DNA form, the CDR3 reads TGTGCCAGCAGTGGGGACAGGGGACTTGGGGGGGAGCTGTTTTTT. This gives the protein CASSGDRGLGGELFF.

This chain connects TRBV29-1 to TRBJ2-1, with 11 bases matching TRBD2. The CDR3 loop spans 16 amino acids. Germline values: CDR1 SQVTM, CDR2 ANQGSEA. The junction had 10 bases not matched to a gene; V was cut back by 3 bases and J by 6 bases. This chain's CDR3 is CSVDRPSGGRGNEQFF. CDR3 sequence (DNA): TGCAGCGTTGATAGGCCTAGCGGGGGGCGCGGCAATGAGCAGTTCTTC.

This sequence joins TRBV10-3 and TRBJ2-7, with 8 bases matching TRBD1. In germline, CDR1 is ENHRY, CDR2 SYGVKD. The CDR3 loop spans 12 amino acids. V lost 5 bases and J lost 5; bases outside the gene matches: 2. The CDR3 coding sequence is TGTGCCATCAGTATACAGGGGGACGAGCAGTACTTC. The encoded protein is CAISIQGDEQYF.

The genes are TRBV9 and TRBJ2-7; 10 bases are shared with TRBD1. Germline CDR1 reads SGDLS; CDR2 reads YYNGEE. This CDR3 is built from 15 residues. Losses at the gene ends were 4 bases for V and 2 bases for J; bases not matched to a gene: 6. CDR3 region: CASSPWTGGAYEQYF. The DNA of the CDR3 is TGTGCCAGCAGCCCATGGACAGGGGGTGCCTACGAGCAGTACTTC.

The V call is TRBV5-1, the J call TRBJ1-1, with 8 bases identical to TRBD1. V was clipped by 2 bases and J by 2 bases; unmatched bases: 8. The CDR3 consists of 16 residues. Germline assignment: CDR1 SGHRS and CDR2 YFSETQ. The CDR3 loop reads CASSLTGGSLNTEAFF. CDR3 in DNA: TGCGCCAGCAGCTTAACAGGGGGTAGTCTCAACACTGAAGCTTTCTTT. Filled out from reference TRBV5-1 and TRBJ1-1, the complete variable domain reads KAGVTQTPRYLIKTRGQQVTLSCSPISGHRSVSWYQQTPGQGLQFLFEYFSETQRNKGNFPGRFSGRQFSNSRSEMNVSTLELGDSALYLCASSLTGGSLNTEAFFGQGTRLTVV.

This chain links TRBV9 with TRBJ2-2; 12 bases map to TRBD2. Germline lookup yields CDR1 SGDLS and CDR2 YYNGEE. This CDR3 is 16 amino acids long. V trimming: 7 bases; J trimming: 2 bases; junction bases outside the gene matches: 6. The CDR3 DNA reads TGTGCCAGCGGGTCGACTAGCGGGGGTAACACCGGGGAGCTGTTTTTT. It codes for CASGSTSGGNTGELFF.

The chain has TRBV6-5 and TRBJ1-5; TRBD1 aligns across 9 bases. The V segment lost 4 bases and the J segment 5 bases; nucleotides outside the gene matches: 6. The CDR3 covers 15 residues. The V gene's germline CDR1 is MNHEY and CDR2 SVGAGI. This CDR3 reads CASSSDRGDYQPQHF. In DNA, the CDR3 is TGTGCCAGCAGTTCTGACAGGGGGGACTATCAGCCCCAGCATTTT.

The count of this clone is one. This chain links TRBV5-8 with TRBJ1-5; no clear D. Trimming removed 0 bases at V and 14 bases at J, with 6 bases between. The CDR3 covers 10 residues. The V gene's germline CDR1 is SGHTS and CDR2 YDEGEE. The CDR3 region has the DNA TGTGCCAGCAGCTTGGGGGCCAAGCATTTT. Translated: CASSLGAKHF.

This clone has only one observation. The CDR3 loop is CASSFDRGSWWDTEAFF. CDR3 in DNA: TGTGCCAGCAGCTTTGACAGGGGATCTTGGTGGGACACTGAAGCTTTCTTT. V usage is TRBV5-6 and J usage is TRBJ1-1, with 8 nucleotides matching TRBD1. With V trimmed by 2 bases and J by 3 bases, 12 bases remained unmatched. CDR3 length equals 17 residues. The germline CDR1 and CDR2 sequences are SGHDT and YYEEEE.

The V and J genes are TRBV29-1 and TRBJ1-2, with D maybe TRBD1 (6 bases). With 6 bases removed from V and 8 bases from J, the gap between germline ends came to 16 bases. The CDR3 contains 12 residues. The germline gives CDR1 SQVTM, CDR2 ANQGSEA. CDR3 loop: CSVGDNPSGYTF. In nucleotides, the CDR3 is TGCAGCGTGGGGGACAACCCTTCCGGCTACACCTTC.

The CDR3 reads CASSSRGQRGGGELFF. The CDR3 nucleotides read TGTGCCAGCAGCTCAAGAGGACAGAGAGGGGGCGGGGAGCTGTTTTTT. The rearrangement links TRBV13 to TRBJ2-2; D is possibly TRBD1 (6 bases). V was trimmed by 4 bases and J by 7 bases, leaving 19 bases between them. The germline V gene encodes CDR1 PRHDT and CDR2 FYEKMQ (reference sequence). The CDR3 length is 16 residues.

This rearrangement joins TRBV25-1 to TRBJ2-7, with D unclear. V was shortened by 0 bases and J by 6 bases, with 3 bases between the two germline ends. This CDR3 is built from 11 residues. CDR1 and CDR2 (germline): MGHDK, SYGVNS. The CDR3 sequence is CASSEYSEQYF. CDR3 DNA: TGTGCCAGCAGTGAATACAGCGAGCAGTACTTC.

With respect to this clone: The junction departs from the called germline gene at one end, perhaps through a read error. The chain recombines TRBV6-6 with TRBJ1-5; D is perhaps TRBD1 (6 bases). This CDR3 spans 16 amino acids. The V gene's germline CDR1 is MNHNY and CDR2 SVGAGI (reference sequence). The CDR3 is CAISPDRTHHITPQHF. In nucleotides, the CDR3 is TGTGCCATCAGTCCCGACAGGACGCACCACATCACGCCCCAGCATTTT.

The chain employs TRBV19 and TRBJ2-5, with 9 positions matching TRBD2. V gave up 4 bases and J gave up 2 bases; unmatched junction bases: 8. From germline, CDR1 is LNHDA and CDR2 SQIVND (reference sequence). There are 16 residues in the CDR3. CDR3 in amino acids: CASSKGRLAVQETQYF. The CDR3 DNA is TGTGCCAGTAGTAAGGGGCGACTAGCGGTTCAAGAGACCCAGTACTTC.

V usage is TRBV9 and J usage is TRBJ1-2; D remains ambiguous. The CDR3 runs 15 residues. The V gene lost 1 base and the J gene lost 1 base, with 11 bases spanning the gap. CDR1 and CDR2 from the germline V gene are SGDLS and YYNGEE. In DNA, the CDR3 is TGTGCCAGCAGCGTAAGGGAGTCTTTTAACTATGGCTACACCTTC. Residues: CASSVRESFNYGYTF.